The 15 T cell receptor beta chains below were found in one sample sequenced in a study of graft-versus-host responses after intestinal transplantation. The assay was immunoSEQ multiplex PCR, and TCRdb's table has in-frame clones only and misses some. The data hold 70,000 to 95,000 clones, with almost 90% observed a single time. These TCRs are of unknown antigen specificity. The sequences come from unstimulated CD4+ T cells sorted from spleen or lymph node cells, collected before intestinal transplant. Receptors originate from a human donor who received an intestinal transplant.

This clone was picked up one time. V usage is TRBV7-9 and J usage is TRBJ1-6; 7 nucleotides match TRBD1. Trimming took 5 bases from V and 6 from J; bases not matched to a gene: 10. The germline gives CDR1 SEHNR, CDR2 FQNEAQ (reference sequence). This CDR3 region has 16 residues. The CDR3 bases are TGTGCCAGCAGCGGGACAGCCCTTCGGGGTAATTCACCCCTCCACTTT. Protein sequence: CASSGTALRGNSPLHF.

The genes are TRBV11-2 and TRBJ2-1; TRBD2 matches 11 bases. J gave up 10 bases and V 1 base, and 18 bases lay outside the gene matches. CDR3 size: 19 residues. Germline-derived CDR1 and CDR2 are SGHAT and FQNNGV. As DNA, the CDR3 is TGTGCCAGCAGCTTAGCACCCCCCGGGCCTAGCGGGGGGCCCAGGGAGCAGTTCTTC. Its translation is CASSLAPPGPSGGPREQFF.

The chain couples TRBV7-6 to TRBJ2-1; D gene ambiguous. Germline V gene lookup returns CDR1 SGHVS and CDR2 FNYEAQ. Trimming removed 6 bases from V and 8 bases from J, with 11 bases in between. CDR3 size: 12 residues. CDR3 bases: TGTGCCAGCAGTCCCCTTTCTTATGAGCAGTTCTTC. Its protein is CASSPLSYEQFF.

The chain couples TRBV19 to TRBJ1-1, with 10 bases identical to TRBD1. This CDR3 region has 13 residues. J lost 11 bases, V lost 4 bases, and 7 bases had no gene match. The germline CDR1 and CDR2 sequences are LNHDA and SQIVND (reference sequence). The CDR3 region is CASSSPGTGVAFF. For the CDR3, the DNA is TGTGCCAGTAGTAGTCCCGGGACAGGGGTGGCTTTCTTT.

As regards this clone: A read error may produce the germline difference seen at one junction end. The V gene is TRBV5-4, the J gene TRBJ2-3, with TRBD2 matching over 16 bases. From germline, CDR1 is SGHNT and CDR2 YYREEE (reference sequence). This CDR3 is 20 amino acids long. Here the CDR3 reads CASSPRVRDRGRGTSGGAHF. The CDR3 DNA reads as TGTGCCAGCAGCCCGAGGGTGCGGGATAGGGGACGGGGGACTAGCGGGGGGGCCCACTTT.

In this sample, this clone turned up a few times. The rearrangement uses TRBV4-1 and TRBJ2-3; TRBD2 matches 9 bases. With 1 base clipped from V and 1 base from J, the junction kept 3 bases outside the gene matches. CDR1 is MGHRA and CDR2 is YSYEKL in the germline V gene. The CDR3 has 16 amino acids. The DNA of the CDR3 is TGCGCCAGCAGCCAAGGTGCGGGGGGGCGCACAGATACGCAGTATTTT. This gives the protein CASSQGAGGRTDTQYF.

This rearrangement joins TRBV6-5 to TRBJ2-7, with a possible D match to TRBD1 (6 bases). The V gene's germline CDR1 is MNHEY and CDR2 SVGAGI. The CDR3 spans 14 residues. V lost 2 bases to trimming and J lost 2 bases, with 10 bases between them. The CDR3 loop is CASSYGGRTYEQYF. CDR3 nucleotide sequence: TGTGCCAGCAGTTACGGGGGCAGGACCTACGAGCAGTACTTC.

CDR3 loop: CASSRGTGWDSPLHF. The CDR3 DNA reads as TGTGCCAGCAGCAGAGGGACAGGCTGGGATTCACCCCTCCACTTT. The rearrangement uses TRBV6-4 and TRBJ1-6; 8 bases agree with TRBD1. CDR3 length equals 15 residues. The J segment lost 8 bases and the V segment lost 6 bases, leaving 9 bases of the junction unmatched. CDR1 MRHNA and CDR2 SNTAGT come from the germline V gene.

This clone has a single count. The chain has TRBV5-1 and TRBJ1-3, with 7 bases aligning to TRBD1. Germline V gene lookup returns CDR1 SGHRS and CDR2 YFSETQ. CDR3 length: 17 amino acids. With V trimmed by 0 bases and J by 0 bases, 6 bases remained unmatched. CDR3 nucleotide sequence: TGCGCCAGCAGCTTGGGTCTGGGACAGCTCTCTGGAAACACCATATATTTT. Its translation is CASSLGLGQLSGNTIYF.

V is TRBV11-2 and J is TRBJ2-5; no definite D call. CDR1 and CDR2 (germline): SGHAT, FQNNGV. V shed 4 bases and J shed 4 bases, with 10 bases lying between them. This CDR3 contains 13 residues. DNA for the CDR3: TGTGCCAGCAGCTCCCACCAGTTAGAGACCCAGTACTTC. This sequence encodes CASSSHQLETQYF.

The gene calls are TRBV7-2 and TRBJ1-3; D call uncertain. Trimming shortened V by 6 bases and J by 0 bases, and 12 bases separated the two germline ends. Germline V CDR1 and CDR2: SGHTA, FQGNSA. The CDR3 contains 15 residues. The CDR3 DNA is TGTGCCAGCAGGTGGGAGTCATACTCTGGAAACACCATATATTTT. The encoded protein is CASRWESYSGNTIYF.

J is TRBJ1-4 and V is TRBV9; 7 nucleotides line up with TRBD1. CDR3 length: 20 residues. J gave up 0 bases and V 3 bases, and 17 bases lay outside the gene matches. CDR1 and CDR2 from the germline V gene are SGDLS and YYNGEE. The CDR3, as DNA: TGTGCCAGCAGCGAGGGGGGAGTGACAGGGACCATTGCAACTAATGAAAAACTGTTTTTT. This codes for CASSEGGVTGTIATNEKLFF.

This chain connects TRBV27 to TRBJ2-6; TRBD1 agrees at 7 bases. Germline loops: CDR1 MNHEY, CDR2 SMNVEV (reference sequence). J gave up 0 bases and V 5 bases, and 7 bases lay outside the gene matches. The CDR3 runs 17 residues. CDR3 region: CASSVDRANSGANVLTF. The CDR3 DNA reads as TGTGCCAGCAGTGTCGACAGGGCAAACTCTGGGGCCAACGTCCTGACTTTC.

The chain links TRBV9 to TRBJ2-7, with D possibly TRBD2 on 5 matching bases. V was cut by 1 base and J by 2 bases, with 16 bases left in between. CDR1 is SGDLS, CDR2 YYNGEE, per germline. CDR3 size: 16 residues. The CDR3 DNA sequence: TGTGCCAGCAGCGTAACGGGAACCGAGGGAGCCTACGAGCAGTACTTC. It specifies CASSVTGTEGAYEQYF.

V usage is TRBV14 and J usage is TRBJ1-2; D uncertain. Germline V gives CDR1 SGHDN, CDR2 FVKESK. V was cut by 0 bases and J by 5 bases, with 13 bases left in between. The CDR3 sequence is 15 residues long. CDR3 DNA: TGTGCCAGCAGCCAAGATTACGGAGGCACATATGGCTACACCTTC. It encodes CASSQDYGGTYGYTF.